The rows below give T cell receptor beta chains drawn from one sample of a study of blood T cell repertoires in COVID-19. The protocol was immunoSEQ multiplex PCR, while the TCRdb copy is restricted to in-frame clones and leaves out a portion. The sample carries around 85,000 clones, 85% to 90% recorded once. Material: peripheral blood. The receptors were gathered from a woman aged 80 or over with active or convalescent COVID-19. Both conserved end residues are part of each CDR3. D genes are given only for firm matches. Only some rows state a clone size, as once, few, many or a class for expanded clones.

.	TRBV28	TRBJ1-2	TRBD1	TGTGCCAGCAGTATGACAGGGGACGAGGATGTCTACACCTTC	CASSMTGDEDVYTF
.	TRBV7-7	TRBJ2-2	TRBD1	TGTGCTAGCAGCTCAAGGACAGGGGGCGGGGAGCTGTTTTTT	CASSSRTGGGELFF
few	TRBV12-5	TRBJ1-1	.	TGTGCTAGTGGTTTTAGTACCCAAACCTCTCACACTGAAGCTTTCTTT	CASGFSTQTSHTEAFF
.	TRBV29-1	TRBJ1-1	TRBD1	TGCAGCGTCGCTAACAGGGGGCGAAACACTGAAGCTTTCTTT	CSVANRGRNTEAFF
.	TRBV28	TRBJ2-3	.	TGTGCCAGCTTCTCTCTTGGGGCGGGCACAGATACGCAGTATTTT	CASFSLGAGTDTQYF
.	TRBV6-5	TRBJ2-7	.	TGTGCCAGCAGGGGCGTGTCTGTCGAGCAGTACTTC	CASRGVSVEQYF
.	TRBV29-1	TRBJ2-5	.	TGCAGCGTTGAAGCCCCTAGAGTTCAAGGGACCCAGTACTTC	CSVEAPRVQGTQYF
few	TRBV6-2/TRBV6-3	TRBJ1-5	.	TGTGCCAGCAGCGACGGGTATAGCAATCAGCCCCAGCATTTT	CASSDGYSNQPQHF
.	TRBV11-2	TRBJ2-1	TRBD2	TGTGCCAGCAGCTTAGATCCTAGCGGGAGGGCCGGGTACAATGAGCAGTTCTTC	CASSLDPSGRAGYNEQFF
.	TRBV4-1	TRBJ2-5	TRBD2	TGCGCCAGCAGCCAAGATTTAACCCCGGGGGGGACCCAGTACTTC	CASSQDLTPGGTQYF
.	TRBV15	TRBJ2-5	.	TGTGCCACCAGCAGGTTGGTAGCTGAGACCCAGTACTTC	CATSRLVAETQYF
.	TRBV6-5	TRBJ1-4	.	TGTGCCAGCAAGAACCGGGGGGGTGAAAAACTGTTTTTT	CASKNRGGEKLFF
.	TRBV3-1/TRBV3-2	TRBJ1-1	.	TGTGCCAGCAGCTATAAGATGCGAGGTCCCGCTGGGTTTGACGCTGAAGCTTTCTTT	CASSYKMRGPAGFDAEAFF
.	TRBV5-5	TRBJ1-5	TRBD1	TGTGCCAGCAGCTCCGGGACAGGGGGCGCAGAGCCCCAGCATTTT	CASSSGTGGAEPQHF
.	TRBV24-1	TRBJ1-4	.	TGTGCCACCAGTGAGGTCGGTGAAAAACTGTTTTTT	CATSEVGEKLFF
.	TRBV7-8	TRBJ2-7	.	TGTGCCAGCAGCAAAAATCTTAGGAAAGCGAACGACCCCTACGAGCAGTACTTC	CASSKNLRKANDPYEQYF
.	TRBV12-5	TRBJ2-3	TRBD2	TGTGCTAGTTCCTCTAGCGGGATAGATACGCAGTATTTT	CASSSSGIDTQYF
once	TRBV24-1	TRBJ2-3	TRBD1	TGTGCCACCCAAGGCAGACAGGGGGCCACAGATACGCAGTATTTT	CATQGRQGATDTQYF
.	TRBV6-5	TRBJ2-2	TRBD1	TGTGCCAGCAGTCATCAGGGGGCCGGGGAGCTGTTTTTT	CASSHQGAGELFF
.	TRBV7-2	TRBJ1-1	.	TGTGCCAGCAGCTTAATACAGGGTTATGGGGAGAACACTGAAGCTTTCTTT	CASSLIQGYGENTEAFF
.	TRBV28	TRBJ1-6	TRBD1	TGTGCCAGCGCCGTCGGGACAGGGGCTTCACCCCTCCACTTT	CASAVGTGASPLHF
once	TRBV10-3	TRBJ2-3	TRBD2	TGTGCCATCAAGGCTAAGCGGGAGACAGATACGCAGTATTTT	CAIKAKRETDTQYF
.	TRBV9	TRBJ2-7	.	TGTGCCAGCAGCGTAGACCCGGGTAGGACCTACGAGCAGTACTTC	CASSVDPGRTYEQYF
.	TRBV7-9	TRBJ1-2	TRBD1	TGTGCCAGCAGCCAAGGGACAGGGCGATTCTATGGCTACACCTTC	CASSQGTGRFYGYTF
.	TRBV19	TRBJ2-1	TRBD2	TGTGCCAGTAGTAATTTTGGGACTAGTGATGAGCAGTTCTTC	CASSNFGTSDEQFF
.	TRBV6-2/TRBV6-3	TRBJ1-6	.	TGTGCCAGCAGTTCCATTGCTGAGGTTTCACCCCTCCACTTT	CASSSIAEVSPLHF
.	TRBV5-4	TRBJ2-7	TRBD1	TGTGCCAGCAGCGCGAGGGACAGGGTTATTTACGAGCAGTACTTC	CASSARDRVIYEQYF
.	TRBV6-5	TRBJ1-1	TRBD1	TGTGCCAGCAGTTACCTTACAGGGGAGACTGAAGCTTTCTTT	CASSYLTGETEAFF
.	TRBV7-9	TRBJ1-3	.	TGTGCCAGCAGACCAACAGGAGGAAACACCATATATTTT	CASRPTGGNTIYF
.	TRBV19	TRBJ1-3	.	TGTGCCAGTACCCCTACCTGGCACGGCGGGGTCGCTGGAAACACCATATATTTT	CASTPTWHGGVAGNTIYF
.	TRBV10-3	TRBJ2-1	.	TGTGCCATCAAGGACAGCAACAATGAGCAGTTCTTC	CAIKDSNNEQFF
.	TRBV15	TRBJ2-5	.	TGTGCCACCAGCATGTCCCCCTCGACGGGTTCGGAGACCCAGTACTTC	CATSMSPSTGSETQYF
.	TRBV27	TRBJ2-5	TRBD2	TGTGCCACCCGGTTTCTAGCGGGGCAAGAGACCCAGTACTTC	CATRFLAGQETQYF
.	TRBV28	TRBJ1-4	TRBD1	TGTGCCATCTTGGACAGGGGATTAGAAAAACTGTTTTTT	CAILDRGLEKLFF
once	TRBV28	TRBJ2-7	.	TGTGCCAGCAGGCCTAGTTCTCTACCCTACGAGCAGTACTTC	CASRPSSLPYEQYF
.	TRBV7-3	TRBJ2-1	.	TGTGCCAGCAGCCCTACTAGAGGCAATGAGCAGTTCTTC	CASSPTRGNEQFF
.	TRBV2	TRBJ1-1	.	TGTGCCAGCGGAAAACTAGGTGAAGCTTTCTTT	CASGKLGEAFF
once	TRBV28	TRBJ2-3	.	TGTGCCAGCAGGGAGGGTACTAGCACAGATACGCAGTATTTT	CASREGTSTDTQYF
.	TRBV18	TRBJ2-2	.	TGTGCCAGCTCACCACCGGGCTCCATGATAGGAAGGGAGCTGTTTTTT	CASSPPGSMIGRELFF
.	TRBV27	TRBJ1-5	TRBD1	TGTGCCAGCAGTTTCGAGGGCAGGGGGAATCAGCCCCAGCATTTT	CASSFEGRGNQPQHF
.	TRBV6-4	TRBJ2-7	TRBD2	TGTGCCAGCAGTGAAGGACTAGCGGGAGTGAGGGCCTACGAGCAGTACTTC	CASSEGLAGVRAYEQYF
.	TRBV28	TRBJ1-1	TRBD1	TGTGCCAGCAGTGTGACAGGGAAATCCACCCATGAAGCTTTCTTT	CASSVTGKSTHEAFF
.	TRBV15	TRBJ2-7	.	TGTGCCACCAGCAGAGATAGGTCACTAGGAGAGCAGTACTTC	CATSRDRSLGEQYF
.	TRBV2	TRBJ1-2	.	TGTGCCAGCAGTGAAAGTGCGTCAGGGTATCCAAACTATGGCTACACCTTC	CASSESASGYPNYGYTF
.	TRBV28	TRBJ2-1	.	TGTGCCAGCAGCCCCCTCCTGCGGGCTACCTACTACAATGAGCAGTTCTTC	CASSPLLRATYYNEQFF
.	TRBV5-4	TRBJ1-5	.	TGTGCCAGCAGCTCGGACAGACATCAGCCCCAGCATTTT	CASSSDRHQPQHF
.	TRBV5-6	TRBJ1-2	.	TGTGCCAGCAGCTTGCGGGGAAACTATGGCTACACCTTC	CASSLRGNYGYTF
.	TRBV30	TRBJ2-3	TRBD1	TGTGCCTGGAGTGTGTCACCCTGGGAGGGGACAGGGGCTACAGATACGCAGTATTTT	CAWSVSPWEGTGATDTQYF
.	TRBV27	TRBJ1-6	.	TGTGCCAGCAGTACGTACACGGGGTCACCCCTCCACTTT	CASSTYTGSPLHF
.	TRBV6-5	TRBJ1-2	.	TGTGCCAGCAGTTACTCGGGCAGGGTTGGTTACGGCTACACCTTC	CASSYSGRVGYGYTF
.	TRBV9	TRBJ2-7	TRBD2	TGTGCCAGCAGCGTAGCTAGCGGTTCAACCTACGAGCAGTACTTC	CASSVASGSTYEQYF